The 32 T cell receptor beta chains in this list originate from one sample, sequenced in a study of shared clonotypes between healthy human individuals. Libraries were prepared by immunoSEQ multiplex PCR; TCRdb keeps only in-frame clonotypes and omits some of them. The sample consists of around 1.4 million clones, about 98.5% of them appearing once. Sequenced input: naive CD4+ T cells sorted from blood. Subset in this sample: CD45RA+ positively selected. These receptors were taken from a young man in good health.

The V and J genes are TRBV19 and TRBJ1-1; D uncertain. CDR3 length equals 13 residues. Germline values: CDR1 LNHDA, CDR2 SQIVND (reference sequence). V lost 1 base and J 5 bases, leaving 8 bases between the germline ends. The CDR3 region has the DNA TGTGCCAGTAGTATAGGTCGACAAACTGAAGCTTTCTTT. This sequence encodes CASSIGRQTEAFF.

DNA for the CDR3: TGTGCCAGCAGTGGCCTCATGGCGGGGCCAAATGGTAATGAAAAACTGTTTTTT. As protein: CASSGLMAGPNGNEKLFF. The chain uses TRBV6-1 and TRBJ1-4; TRBD1 might be the D (5 bases). The CDR3 length is 18 residues. The V gene's germline CDR1 is MNHNS and CDR2 SASEGT. The V gene lost 4 bases and the J gene lost 4 bases, with 22 bases spanning the gap.

The J gene is TRBJ2-1, the V gene TRBV5-6; D is possibly TRBD2 (8 bases). V gave up 3 bases and J gave up 14 bases, with 21 bases separating them. CDR1 SGHDT and CDR2 YYEEEE come from the germline V gene. CDR3 length equals 14 residues. CDR3 region: CASSSTGVAGSKFF. CDR3 DNA: TGTGCCAGCAGCTCCACAGGGGTAGCGGGAAGTAAGTTCTTC.

The chain uses TRBV28 and TRBJ1-1; D gene ambiguous. Germline V gene sequence: CDR1 MDHEN, CDR2 SYDVKM. This CDR3 is 12 amino acids long. V was cut by 7 bases and J by 3 bases, with 9 bases left in between. CDR3 in amino acids: CASINWDTEAFF. CDR3 DNA sequence: TGTGCCAGCATAAATTGGGACACTGAAGCTTTCTTT.

This chain links TRBV7-9 with TRBJ1-4; 7 nucleotides align to TRBD1. The CDR3 loop spans 15 amino acids. CDR1 is SEHNR and CDR2 is FQNEAQ in the germline V gene (reference sequence). The junction had 3 bases not matched to a gene; V was cut back by 3 bases and J by 2 bases. The CDR3 bases are TGTGCCAGCAGCTTCTGGGACAGCACTAATGAAAAACTGTTTTTT. It specifies CASSFWDSTNEKLFF. Based on the CDR3 plus reference TRBV7-9 and TRBJ1-4, the full variable domain is DTGVSQNPRHKITKRGQNVTFRCDPISEHNRLYWYRQTLGQGPEFLTYFQNEAQLEKSRLLSDRFSAERPKGSFSTLEIQRTEQGDSAMYLCASSFWDSTNEKLFFGSGTQLSVL.

Worth noting for this clone: The same CDR3 can be traced to other DNA sequences in this sample. The rearrangement uses TRBV2 and TRBJ2-7; perhaps TRBD1 as D (6 bases). Trimming pared 3 bases from V and 0 bases from J, leaving 9 bases between. CDR1 and CDR2 from the germline V gene are SNHLY and FYNNEI. This CDR3 has 14 residues. DNA of the CDR3: TGTGCCAGCAGTGACTTCAGGGGCTCCTACGAGCAGTACTTC. Its protein product is CASSDFRGSYEQYF.

The chain is built from TRBV6-1 and TRBJ2-1; 7 nucleotides match TRBD2. V shed 6 bases, J shed 9 bases, and the junction held 8 bases outside the gene matches. The CDR3 has 13 residues. Germline assignment: CDR1 MNHNS and CDR2 SASEGT. The CDR3 is CASRVSAGAEQFF. In nucleotides, the CDR3 is TGTGCCAGCAGGGTCTCTGCGGGAGCTGAGCAGTTCTTC.

This chain joins TRBV27 and TRBJ1-1; D is possibly TRBD1 (5 bases). The CDR3 runs 13 residues. The V and J ends lost 3 bases and 1 base respectively, with 6 bases between them. Germline CDR1 is MNHEY and CDR2 is SMNVEV (reference sequence). DNA of the CDR3: TGTGCCAGCAGTTTCGACAGGAACACTGAAGCTTTCTTT. Translating gives CASSFDRNTEAFF.

This sequence joins TRBV6-1 and TRBJ2-7; tentatively, D is TRBD2 (7 bases). Germline V gene lookup returns CDR1 MNHNS and CDR2 SASEGT. The CDR3 consists of 14 residues. V lost 6 bases and J 7 bases, leaving 19 bases between the germline ends. The CDR3 DNA follows: TGTGCCAGCAGGCCGTGGTTAGGGGGGGGAGAGCAGTACTTC. Its protein product is CASRPWLGGGEQYF.

V and J are TRBV11-1 and TRBJ1-5; no clear D gene. The V end was cut by 1 base, the J end by 5 bases, with 12 bases between. The germline V gene has CDR1 SGHAT and CDR2 FQDESV (reference sequence). The CDR3 runs 15 residues. The CDR3 DNA is TGTGCCAGCAGCTTAGATGGGAGAACCTATCAGCCCCAGCATTTT. Encoded protein: CASSLDGRTYQPQHF.

The chain is built from TRBV19 and TRBJ2-7; 8 nucleotides agree with TRBD2. The germline gives CDR1 LNHDA, CDR2 SQIVND (reference sequence). The CDR3 contains 14 residues. The V gene end was trimmed by 3 bases and the J gene end by 6 bases; junction bases not matched to a gene: 7. The CDR3 DNA follows: TGTGCCAGTAGTATCTTAGCGGGACCAAGCGAGCAGTACTTC. Translation gives CASSILAGPSEQYF.

This clone was counted between two and nine times. This sample also contains other DNA sequences that code for the same CDR3. The V call is TRBV9, the J call TRBJ2-3, with 7 nucleotides matching TRBD2. From germline, CDR1 is SGDLS and CDR2 YYNGEE. Losses at the gene ends were 4 bases for V and 3 bases for J; bases not matched to a gene: 8. The CDR3 is 15 residues long. CDR3 protein: CASSPRLAVTDTQYF. The CDR3 DNA is TGTGCCAGCAGCCCCCGGCTAGCGGTAACAGATACGCAGTATTTT. The whole variable domain, remainder taken from reference TRBV9 and TRBJ2-3, is DSGVTQTPKHLITATGQRVTLRCSPRSGDLSVYWYQQSLDQGLQFLIQYYNGEERAKGNILERFSAQQFPDLHSELNLSSLELGDSALYFCASSPRLAVTDTQYFGPGTRLTVL.

About this clone: The identical CDR3 is also encoded by other nucleotide sequences in the sample. The rearrangement uses TRBV18 and TRBJ2-5; D gene ambiguous. The CDR3 has 14 amino acids. The germline gives CDR1 KGHSH, CDR2 LQKENI. With 0 bases removed from V and 5 bases from J, the gap between germline ends came to 10 bases. The CDR3 spells CASSPPGLGETQYF. In DNA, the CDR3 is TGTGCCAGCTCACCACCGGGTCTGGGGGAGACCCAGTACTTC.

Turning to this clone: Other DNA sequences from this sample encode an identical CDR3 as well. J is TRBJ1-1 and V is TRBV2, with D possibly being TRBD1 (5 bases). Between the trimmed V and J ends, which lost 4 bases and 5 bases, there was a span of 11 bases. CDR1 is SNHLY, CDR2 FYNNEI, per germline. This CDR3 spans 13 amino acids. The CDR3 region is CASSGQGGTEAFF. CDR3 DNA sequence: TGTGCCAGCAGTGGCCAGGGCGGGACTGAAGCTTTCTTT.

This CDR3 reads CASSLGSSYEQYF. DNA of the CDR3: TGTGCCAGCAGCCTCGGGTCTTCTTACGAGCAGTACTTC. This rearrangement joins TRBV21-1 to TRBJ2-7; whether TRBD2, the table's D call, matches the DNA was not checked. TRBV21-1 is tagged as a pseudogene. The CDR3 consists of 13 residues.

The chain joins TRBV7-9 to TRBJ2-3; 12 nucleotides agree with TRBD2. Per the germline V gene, CDR1 is SEHNR and CDR2 is FQNEAQ (reference sequence). After removal of 6 bases from V and 7 bases from J, the junction contained 8 bases not matched to a gene. The CDR3 totals 15 residues. This chain's CDR3 is CASRPLAGGPYTQYF. In nucleotides, the CDR3 is TGTGCCAGCAGACCACTAGCGGGAGGTCCTTATACGCAGTATTTT.

The V and J genes are TRBV7-9 and TRBJ2-5, with 9 positions matching TRBD2. V lost 4 bases and J lost 5; bases outside the gene matches: 5. The CDR3 has 14 residues. The germline V gene encodes CDR1 SEHNR and CDR2 FQNEAQ (reference sequence). The CDR3 here is CASSWREGRETQYF. The CDR3 bases are TGTGCCAGCAGCTGGCGGGAGGGCCGGGAGACCCAGTACTTC.

A remark on this clone: The same CDR3 arises from other DNA sequences in this sample as well. This chain connects TRBV7-9 to TRBJ2-1, with no clear D. The V and J ends lost 1 base and 3 bases respectively, with 7 bases between them. Germline values: CDR1 SEHNR, CDR2 FQNEAQ (reference sequence). This CDR3 spans 14 amino acids. CDR3 region: CASSLVVSYNEQFF. The CDR3, as DNA: TGTGCCAGCAGCTTAGTAGTGAGCTACAATGAGCAGTTCTTC.

The chain carries TRBV21-1 and TRBJ2-1; the DNA was not used to check the table's D call, TRBD2. TRBV21-1 is given as a pseudogene. The CDR3 spans 18 residues. Written as DNA, the CDR3 is TGTGCCAGCAGCAAAAGGTGTAGCGGGAGCAGCTCCTACAATGAGCAGTTCTTC. Encoded protein: CASSKRCSGSSSYNEQFF.

This chain uses TRBV5-4 with TRBJ2-3; 9 nucleotides agree with TRBD1. The ends lost 4 bases at V and 0 bases at J; junction bases unmatched: 3. The CDR3 consists of 15 residues. Germline V lookup: CDR1 SGHNT, CDR2 YYREEE (reference sequence). The CDR3 is CASSAGQGSTDTQYF. CDR3 DNA: TGTGCCAGCAGCGCCGGACAGGGGAGCACAGATACGCAGTATTTT.

V and J are TRBV4-1 and TRBJ2-5, with D unclear. Germline assignment: CDR1 MGHRA and CDR2 YSYEKL. V dropped 3 bases and J dropped 0 bases, with 11 bases sitting between them. This CDR3 is 15 amino acids long. In nucleotides, the CDR3 is TGCGCCAGCAGCCACCCCGGGCCCTACCAAGAGACCCAGTACTTC. As protein: CASSHPGPYQETQYF.

J is TRBJ2-1 and V is TRBV9; D is possibly TRBD2 (6 bases). Per the germline V gene, CDR1 is SGDLS and CDR2 is YYNGEE. The CDR3 has 16 amino acids. V was cut by 3 bases and J by 0 bases, with 13 bases left in between. In DNA, the CDR3 is TGTGCCAGCAGCGCGGGGGTCCCGAGCTCCTACAATGAGCAGTTCTTC. As protein: CASSAGVPSSYNEQFF.

The chain employs TRBV5-1 and TRBJ2-2; possibly TRBD2 for D (6 bases). The CDR3 consists of 15 residues. Germline V gives CDR1 SGHRS, CDR2 YFSETQ. The V end lost 3 bases, the J end lost 1 base, and 10 bases lay between the germline ends. Here the CDR3 DNA reads TGCGCCAGCAGCTCGACTAGTCTGAACACCGGGGAGCTGTTTTTT. Its protein product is CASSSTSLNTGELFF.

This clone was observed once. The chain combines TRBV11-3 with TRBJ1-1, with D possibly TRBD1 on 6 matching bases. Per germline, CDR1 SGHNT and CDR2 YENEEA. This CDR3 is built from 14 residues. Trimming removed 2 bases from V and 6 bases from J, with 13 bases in between. The CDR3 region has the DNA TGTGCCAGCAGCTTACAGGGGAAGGATGCTGAAGCTTTCTTT. Amino acids: CASSLQGKDAEAFF. The variable domain in full, with the rest retrieved from reference TRBV11-3 and TRBJ1-1, is EAGVVQSPRYKIIEKKQPVAFWCNPISGHNTLYWYLQNLGQGPELLIRYENEEAVDDSQLPKDRFSAERLKGVDSTLKIQPAELGDSAVYLCASSLQGKDAEAFFGQGTRLTVV.

The chain combines TRBV28 with TRBJ2-7, with 8 nucleotides matching TRBD1. This CDR3 spans 15 amino acids. V dropped 8 bases and J dropped 2; count of bases not matched to a gene: 11. CDR1 is MDHEN and CDR2 is SYDVKM in the germline V gene. The CDR3 here is CASSTPGQVAYEQYF. The CDR3 DNA reads as TGTGCCAGCTCAACGCCGGGACAGGTAGCCTACGAGCAGTACTTC.

The V call is TRBV27, the J call TRBJ2-1; maybe TRBD2 (6 bases). Germline values: CDR1 MNHEY, CDR2 SMNVEV (reference sequence). Trimming shortened V by 5 bases and J by 4 bases, and 18 bases separated the two germline ends. CDR3 size: 16 residues. Here the CDR3 reads CASSPPGLGGYNEQFF. CDR3 DNA sequence: TGTGCCAGCAGTCCTCCCGGGCTCGGGGGTTACAATGAGCAGTTCTTC.

This clone has only one observation. V usage is TRBV9 and J usage is TRBJ2-2; 9 bases are a match to TRBD1. CDR1 and CDR2 from the germline V gene are SGDLS and YYNGEE. There are 15 residues in the CDR3. With V trimmed by 2 bases and J by 8 bases, 7 bases remained unmatched. The CDR3 DNA sequence: TGTGCCAGCAGCGTGCTTGGGACAGGGCTGGGGGAGCTGTTTTTT. Translating gives CASSVLGTGLGELFF.

This sequence joins TRBV6-5 and TRBJ2-1; D is possibly TRBD2 (5 bases). The germline V and J ends were trimmed by 5 bases and 10 bases, with 9 bases remaining between them. CDR3 length: 11 amino acids. The germline V gene has CDR1 MNHEY and CDR2 SVGAGI. As DNA, the CDR3 is TGTGCCAGCAGTACCCCGGGGGAGCAGTTCTTC. This encodes CASSTPGEQFF.

This chain links TRBV29-1 with TRBJ2-1, with D maybe TRBD1 (6 bases). The CDR3 contains 17 residues. Germline CDR1 reads SQVTM; CDR2 reads ANQGSEA. The germline V and J ends were trimmed by 8 bases and 0 bases, with 23 bases remaining between them. The CDR3: CSHLSPLRGSSYNEQFF. In DNA, the CDR3 is TGCAGCCATTTGTCCCCTTTAAGGGGGAGCTCCTACAATGAGCAGTTCTTC.

V and J are TRBV5-4 and TRBJ2-5; D is ambiguous. CDR1 is SGHNT and CDR2 is YYREEE in the germline V gene (reference sequence). With 3 bases removed from V and 5 bases from J, the gap between germline ends came to 23 bases. The CDR3 is 17 residues long. The CDR3: CASSSLGLRANGETQYF. Here the CDR3 DNA reads TGTGCCAGCAGCTCCCTTGGCCTTAGAGCTAATGGGGAGACCCAGTACTTC.

V and J are TRBV18 and TRBJ1-4, with TRBD1 matching over 8 bases. The germline CDR1 and CDR2 sequences are KGHSH and LQKENI. The ends lost 6 bases at V and 4 bases at J; junction bases unmatched: 13. The CDR3 sequence is 17 residues long. CDR3 sequence: CASSRGTGGRFNEKLFF. The CDR3 nucleotides read TGTGCCAGCTCCCGAGGAACAGGGGGGAGATTTAATGAAAAACTGTTTTTT.

CDR3 amino acids: CASRGTGGTGNTIYF. CDR3 coding DNA: TGCGCCAGTCGAGGGACAGGGGGAACTGGAAACACCATATATTTT. This rearrangement joins TRBV10-1 to TRBJ1-3; 11 bases are a match to TRBD1. CDR1 and CDR2 (germline): WNHNN, SYGVQD (reference sequence). J was trimmed by 2 bases and V by 9 bases; bases with no gene match: 6. The CDR3 spans 15 residues.